The 16 T cell receptor beta chains presented below share a single source sample, sequenced in a study of OX40 agonist ivuxolimab in advanced cancers. This table comes from immunoSEQ multiplex PCR, and its TCRdb copy is limited to in-frame clones, with some not included. The sample has more than 75,000 clones, roughly 91% seen once; the top ten hold over 0.65%. The sample was CD4+ or CD8+ T cells sorted from blood, taken in a trial of the OX40 agonist ivuxolimab. These receptors came from an adult with an advanced solid tumor such as melanoma, head and neck, liver or kidney cancer.

The J gene is TRBJ2-3, the V gene TRBV25-1; D might be TRBD1 (5 bases). CDR1 is MGHDK, CDR2 SYGVNS, per germline. Trimming took 4 bases from V and 4 from J, leaving 9 bases between them. The CDR3 has 13 residues. The CDR3 loop is CASSVQGADTQYF. The CDR3 coding sequence is TGTGCCAGCAGTGTACAAGGGGCAGATACGCAGTATTTT.

This rearrangement joins TRBV4-3 to TRBJ2-3; D is unresolved. Germline CDR1 and CDR2: LGHNA and YSLEER. This CDR3 has 16 residues. V gave up 0 bases and J gave up 4 bases, with 14 bases separating them. CDR3 in DNA: TGCGCCAGCAGCCAAGAGAGAGGTTTTCCACCAGATACGCAGTATTTT. Translation: CASSQERGFPPDTQYF.

The table lists this clone with a count of one. The V gene is TRBV27, the J gene TRBJ2-7, with TRBD2 identical over 13 bases. V gave up 4 bases and J gave up 3 bases; unmatched junction bases: 12. Germline CDR1 is MNHEY and CDR2 is SMNVEV (reference sequence). The CDR3 consists of 18 residues. In DNA, the CDR3 is TGTGCCAGCAGTTCCACGACTAGCGGGAGGCTGGAAGACTACGAGCAGTACTTC. Residues: CASSSTTSGRLEDYEQYF.

The chain combines TRBV15 with TRBJ1-1; D unclear. This CDR3 spans 15 amino acids. Per the germline V gene, CDR1 is LNHNV and CDR2 is YYDKDF (reference sequence). The V gene lost 1 base and the J gene lost 0 bases, with 9 bases spanning the gap. The CDR3 nucleotides are TGTGCCACCAGCAGAGCGCGGCACCTGAACACTGAAGCTTTCTTT. Its translation: CATSRARHLNTEAFF.

The chain uses TRBV28 and TRBJ1-5, with D uncertain. Trimming stripped 6 bases from V and 10 bases from J, with 13 bases between. CDR3 length equals 12 residues. Germline V gene data show CDR1 as MDHEN and CDR2 as SYDVKM. The chain's CDR3 is CASSGEPGPQHF. In nucleotides, the CDR3 is TGTGCCAGCAGCGGGGAGCCTGGACCCCAGCATTTT.

The V and J genes are TRBV10-1 and TRBJ2-2; 7 nucleotides agree with TRBD2. The CDR3 totals 16 residues. The germline V gene encodes CDR1 WNHNN and CDR2 SYGVQD (reference sequence). V trimming: 0 bases; J trimming: 8 bases; junction bases outside the gene matches: 9. The CDR3 DNA reads as TGCGCCAGCAGTGAGTCGGGCACGGGACTACAAGGGGAGCTGTTTTTT. This gives the protein CASSESGTGLQGELFF.

This chain links TRBV5-1 with TRBJ2-1; 7 nucleotides match TRBD2. The CDR3 has 15 residues. Trimming removed 5 bases from V and 5 bases from J; junction bases left unmatched: 10. Looked up from germline, CDR1 is SGHRS and CDR2 is YFSETQ. As DNA, the CDR3 is TGCGCCAGCAGGGAGAGTCTCGGGGGGAACAATGAGCAGTTCTTC. It specifies CASRESLGGNNEQFF.

The V and J genes are TRBV5-5 and TRBJ2-1; TRBD1 matches at 7 bases. Germline-derived CDR1 and CDR2 are SGHKS and YYEKEE (reference sequence). This CDR3 is 16 amino acids long. With 4 bases clipped from V and 0 bases from J, the junction kept 7 bases outside the gene matches. The CDR3 bases are TGTGCCAGCAGCAGTGGACAGGCGAGCTCCTACAATGAGCAGTTCTTC. Its protein product is CASSSGQASSYNEQFF.

The chain has TRBV6-5 and TRBJ2-1, with TRBD2 matching over 8 bases. This CDR3 comprises 15 residues. Germline CDR1 and CDR2: MNHEY and SVGAGI. The trim removed 3 bases at V and 3 bases at J, leaving 4 bases unmatched. CDR3 residues: CASSYYGTSYNEQFF. Written as DNA, the CDR3 is TGTGCCAGCAGTTATTACGGGACTAGCTACAATGAGCAGTTCTTC.

V is TRBV7-2 and J is TRBJ2-1; 14 bases are shared with TRBD2. The ends lost 3 bases at V and 6 bases at J; junction bases unmatched: 4. CDR3 length: 16 residues. From germline, CDR1 is SGHTA and CDR2 FQGNSA. Here the CDR3 reads CASSLGTSGSVNEQFF. CDR3 nucleotide sequence: TGTGCCAGCAGCTTGGGGACTAGCGGGAGTGTCAATGAGCAGTTCTTC. The whole variable domain, filled in from reference TRBV7-2 and TRBJ2-1, reads GAGVSQSPSNKVTEKGKDVELRCDPISGHTALYWYRQSLGQGLEFLIYFQGNSAPDKSGLPSDRFSAERTGGSVSTLTIQRTQQEDSAVYLCASSLGTSGSVNEQFFGPGTRLTVL.

This rearrangement joins TRBV28 to TRBJ1-5; possibly TRBD1 for D (6 bases). The CDR3 covers 14 residues. The V and J ends lost 5 bases and 3 bases respectively, with 11 bases between them. CDR1 is MDHEN, CDR2 SYDVKM, per germline. Here the CDR3 DNA reads TGTGCCAGCAGTGCAGGGGACAACAATCAGCCCCAGCATTTT. Encoded protein: CASSAGDNNQPQHF. Complete variable domain (other parts from reference TRBV28 and TRBJ1-5): DVKVTQSSRYLVKRTGEKVFLECVQDMDHENMFWYRQDPGLGLRLIYFSYDVKMKEKGDIPEGYSVSREKKERFSLILESASTNQTSMYLCASSAGDNNQPQHFGDGTRLSIL.

This chain links TRBV5-4 with TRBJ1-1; D not resolved. V lost 3 bases and J lost 0, with 6 bases in between. This CDR3 has 13 residues. Per germline, CDR1 SGHNT and CDR2 YYREEE (reference sequence). This CDR3 is CASSWNLNTEAFF. Here the CDR3 DNA reads TGTGCCAGCAGCTGGAACCTGAACACTGAAGCTTTCTTT.

The J gene is TRBJ1-1, the V gene TRBV7-2; D is undetermined. The germline gives CDR1 SGHTA, CDR2 FQGNSA. This CDR3 is built from 13 residues. Trimming removed 5 bases at V and 4 bases at J, with 11 bases between. CDR3 in DNA: TGTGCCAGCAGCCCGCAGTTTGGCACTGAAGCTTTCTTT. It codes for CASSPQFGTEAFF.

CDR3 amino acids: CASTTGPTGELFF. The DNA of the CDR3 is TGTGCCAGCACGACAGGGCCCACCGGGGAGCTGTTTTTT. The chain uses TRBV6-6 and TRBJ2-2; 7 bases align to TRBD1. Losses at the gene ends were 7 bases for V and 4 bases for J; bases not matched to a gene: 3. The CDR3 is 13 residues long. Germline V lookup: CDR1 MNHNY, CDR2 SVGAGI (reference sequence).

V is TRBV18 and J is TRBJ2-1; maybe TRBD2 (5 bases). This CDR3 is built from 16 residues. Germline V gene lookup returns CDR1 KGHSH and CDR2 LQKENI. The ends were cut back, 3 bases at V and 9 bases at J, with 21 bases in the middle. CDR3 nucleotide sequence: TGTGCCAGCTCACCTCCTAGCTTAGGGAGAGTCGGTGAGCAGTTCTTC. Protein sequence: CASSPPSLGRVGEQFF.

The chain combines TRBV10-3 with TRBJ2-3; no clear D. The CDR3 is 14 amino acids. Trimming cost V 6 bases and J 2 bases, with 12 bases left between them. CDR1 is ENHRY, CDR2 SYGVKD, per germline. The CDR3, as DNA: TGTGCCATCAGGTTGACGATGGACACAGATACGCAGTATTTT. This gives the protein CAIRLTMDTDTQYF.